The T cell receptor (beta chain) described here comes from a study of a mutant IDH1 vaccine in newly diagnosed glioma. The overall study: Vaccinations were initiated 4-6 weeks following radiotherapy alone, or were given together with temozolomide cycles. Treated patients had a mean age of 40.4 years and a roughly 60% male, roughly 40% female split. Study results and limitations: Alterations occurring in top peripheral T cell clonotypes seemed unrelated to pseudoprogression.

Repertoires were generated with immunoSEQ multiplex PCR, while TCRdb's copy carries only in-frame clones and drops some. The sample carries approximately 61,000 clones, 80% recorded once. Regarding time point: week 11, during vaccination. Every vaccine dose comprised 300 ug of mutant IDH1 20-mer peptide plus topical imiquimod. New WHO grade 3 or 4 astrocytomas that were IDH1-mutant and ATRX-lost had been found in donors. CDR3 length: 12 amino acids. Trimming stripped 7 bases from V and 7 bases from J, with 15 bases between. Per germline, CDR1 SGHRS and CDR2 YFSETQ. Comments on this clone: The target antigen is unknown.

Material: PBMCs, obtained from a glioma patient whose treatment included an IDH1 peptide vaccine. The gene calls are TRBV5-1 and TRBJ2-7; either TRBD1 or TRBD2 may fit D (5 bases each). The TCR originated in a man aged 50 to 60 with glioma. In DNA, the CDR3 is TGCGCCAGCCGCGAGGGGCTTGGGGAGCAGTACTTC. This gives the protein CASREGLGEQYF. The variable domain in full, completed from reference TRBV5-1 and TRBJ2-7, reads KAGVTQTPRYLIKTRGQQVTLSCSPISGHRSVSWYQQTPGQGLQFLFEYFSETQRNKGNFPGRFSGRQFSNSRSEMNVSTLELGDSALYLCASREGLGEQYFGPGTRLTVT.